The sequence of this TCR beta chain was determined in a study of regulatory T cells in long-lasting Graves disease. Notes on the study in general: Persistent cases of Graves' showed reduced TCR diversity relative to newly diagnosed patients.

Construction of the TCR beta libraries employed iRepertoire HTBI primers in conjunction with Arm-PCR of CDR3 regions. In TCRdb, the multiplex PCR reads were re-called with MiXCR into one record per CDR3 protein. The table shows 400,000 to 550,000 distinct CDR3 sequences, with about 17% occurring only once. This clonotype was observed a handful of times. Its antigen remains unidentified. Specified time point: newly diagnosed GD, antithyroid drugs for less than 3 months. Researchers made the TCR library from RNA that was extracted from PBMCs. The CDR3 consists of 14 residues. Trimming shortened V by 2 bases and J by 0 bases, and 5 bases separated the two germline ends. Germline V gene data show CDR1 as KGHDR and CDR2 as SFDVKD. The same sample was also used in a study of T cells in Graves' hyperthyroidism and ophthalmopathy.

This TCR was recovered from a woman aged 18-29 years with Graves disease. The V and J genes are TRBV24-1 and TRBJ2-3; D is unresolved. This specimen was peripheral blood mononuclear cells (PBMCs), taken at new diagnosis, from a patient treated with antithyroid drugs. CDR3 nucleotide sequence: TGTGCCACCAGTGATTCCCGGAGCACAGATACGCAGTATTTT. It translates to CATSDSRSTDTQYF.